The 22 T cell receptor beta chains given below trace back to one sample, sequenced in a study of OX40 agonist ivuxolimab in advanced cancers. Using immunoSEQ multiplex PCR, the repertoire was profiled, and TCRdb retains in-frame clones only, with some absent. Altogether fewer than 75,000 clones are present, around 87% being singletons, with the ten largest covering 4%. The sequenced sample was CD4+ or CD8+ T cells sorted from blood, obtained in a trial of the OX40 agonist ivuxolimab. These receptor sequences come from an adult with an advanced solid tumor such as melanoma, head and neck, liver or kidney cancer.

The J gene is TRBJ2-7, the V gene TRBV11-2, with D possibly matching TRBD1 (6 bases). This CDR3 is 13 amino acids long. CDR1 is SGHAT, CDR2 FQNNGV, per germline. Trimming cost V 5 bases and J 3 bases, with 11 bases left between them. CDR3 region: CASSQDRYYEQYF. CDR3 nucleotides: TGTGCCAGCAGCCAAGACAGGTACTACGAGCAGTACTTC.

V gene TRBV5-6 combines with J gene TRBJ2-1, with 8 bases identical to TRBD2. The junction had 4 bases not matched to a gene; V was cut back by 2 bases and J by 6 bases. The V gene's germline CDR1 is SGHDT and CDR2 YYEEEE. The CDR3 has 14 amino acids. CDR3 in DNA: TGTGCCAGCAGCTTAAGCGGGAGAATCAATGAGCAGTTCTTC. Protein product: CASSLSGRINEQFF.

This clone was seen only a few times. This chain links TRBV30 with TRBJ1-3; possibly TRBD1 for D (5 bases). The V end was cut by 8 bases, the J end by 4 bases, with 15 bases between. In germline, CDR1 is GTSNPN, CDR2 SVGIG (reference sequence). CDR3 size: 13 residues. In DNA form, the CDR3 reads TGTGCCACTCAGCGGGGCAGCGGAAACACCATATATTTT. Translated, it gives CATQRGSGNTIYF.

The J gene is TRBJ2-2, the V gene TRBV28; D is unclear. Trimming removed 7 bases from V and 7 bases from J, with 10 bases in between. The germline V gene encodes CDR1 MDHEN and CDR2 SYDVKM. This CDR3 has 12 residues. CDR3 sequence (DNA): TGTGCCAGCAAGAACGATGACGGGGAGCTGTTTTTT. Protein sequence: CASKNDDGELFF. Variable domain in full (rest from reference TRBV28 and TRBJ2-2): DVKVTQSSRYLVKRTGEKVFLECVQDMDHENMFWYRQDPGLGLRLIYFSYDVKMKEKGDIPEGYSVSREKKERFSLILESASTNQTSMYLCASKNDDGELFFGEGSRLTVL.

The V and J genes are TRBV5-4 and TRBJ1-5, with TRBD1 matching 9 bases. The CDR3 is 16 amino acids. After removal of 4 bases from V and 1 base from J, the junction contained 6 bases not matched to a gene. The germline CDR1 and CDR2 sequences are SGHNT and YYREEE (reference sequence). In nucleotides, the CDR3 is TGTGCCAGCAGCCCTGGGACAGGGAGAAGCAATCAGCCCCAGCATTTT. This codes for CASSPGTGRSNQPQHF. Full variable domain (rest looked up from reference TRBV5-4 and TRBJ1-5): ETGVTQSPTHLIKTRGQQVTLRCSSQSGHNTVSWYQQALGQGPQFIFQYYREEENGRGNFPPRFSGLQFPNYSSELNVNALELDDSALYLCASSPGTGRSNQPQHFGDGTRLSIL.

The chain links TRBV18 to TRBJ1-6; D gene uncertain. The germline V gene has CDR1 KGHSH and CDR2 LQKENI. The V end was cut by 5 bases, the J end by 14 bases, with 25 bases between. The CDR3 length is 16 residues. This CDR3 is CASSESTPRSGGSLHF. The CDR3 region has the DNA TGTGCCAGCTCAGAGTCCACCCCACGTTCCGGAGGATCCCTCCACTTT.

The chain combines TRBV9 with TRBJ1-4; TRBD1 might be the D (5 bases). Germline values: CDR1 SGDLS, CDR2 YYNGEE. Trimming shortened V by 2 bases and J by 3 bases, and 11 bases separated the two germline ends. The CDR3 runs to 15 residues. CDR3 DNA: TGTGCCAGCAGCGTCCGGGACGGCTCTAATGAAAAACTGTTTTTT. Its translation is CASSVRDGSNEKLFF.

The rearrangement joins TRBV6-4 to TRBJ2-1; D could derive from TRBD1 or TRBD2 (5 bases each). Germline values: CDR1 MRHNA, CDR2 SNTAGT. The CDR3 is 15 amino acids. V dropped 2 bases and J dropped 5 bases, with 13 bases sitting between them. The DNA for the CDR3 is TGTGCCAGCAGTGACACGAGGGACGGGAACAATGAGCAGTTCTTC. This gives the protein CASSDTRDGNNEQFF.

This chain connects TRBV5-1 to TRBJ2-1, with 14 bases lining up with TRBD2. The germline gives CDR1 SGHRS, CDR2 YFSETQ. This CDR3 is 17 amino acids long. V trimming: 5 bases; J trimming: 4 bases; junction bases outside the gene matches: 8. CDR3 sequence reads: CASSPRLAGGGYNEQFF. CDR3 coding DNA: TGCGCCAGCAGTCCTAGACTAGCGGGAGGGGGATACAATGAGCAGTTCTTC.

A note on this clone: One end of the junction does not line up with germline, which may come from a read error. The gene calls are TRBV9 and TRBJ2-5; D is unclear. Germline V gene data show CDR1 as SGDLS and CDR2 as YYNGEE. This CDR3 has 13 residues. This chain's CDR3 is CASSPNTQGTQYF. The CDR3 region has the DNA TGTGCCAGCAGCCCTAATACCCAAGGGACCCAGTACTTC.

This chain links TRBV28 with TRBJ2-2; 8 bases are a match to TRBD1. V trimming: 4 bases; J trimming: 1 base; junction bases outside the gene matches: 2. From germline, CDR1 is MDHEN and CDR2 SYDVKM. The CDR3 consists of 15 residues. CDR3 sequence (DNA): TGTGCCAGCAGTTCCGGGACAGGGAACACCGGGGAGCTGTTTTTT. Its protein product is CASSSGTGNTGELFF.

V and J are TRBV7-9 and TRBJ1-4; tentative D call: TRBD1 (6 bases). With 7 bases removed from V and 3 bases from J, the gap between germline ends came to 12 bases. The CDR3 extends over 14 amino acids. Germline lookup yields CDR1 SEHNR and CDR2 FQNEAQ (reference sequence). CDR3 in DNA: TGTGCCAGCATCCCGGGACAACCTAATGAAAAACTGTTTTTT. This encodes CASIPGQPNEKLFF.

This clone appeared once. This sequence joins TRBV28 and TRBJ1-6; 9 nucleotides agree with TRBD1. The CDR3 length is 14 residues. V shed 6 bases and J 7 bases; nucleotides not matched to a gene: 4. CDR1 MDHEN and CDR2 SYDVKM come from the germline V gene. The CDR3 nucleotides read TGTGCCAGCAGAAACGACAGGGGGAATTCACCCCTCCACTTT. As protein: CASRNDRGNSPLHF.

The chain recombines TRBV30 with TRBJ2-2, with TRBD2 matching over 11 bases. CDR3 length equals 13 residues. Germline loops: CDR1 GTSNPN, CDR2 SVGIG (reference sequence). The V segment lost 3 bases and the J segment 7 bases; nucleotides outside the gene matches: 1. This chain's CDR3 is CAWRTSGNGELFF. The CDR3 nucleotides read TGTGCCTGGAGGACTAGCGGGAACGGGGAGCTGTTTTTT.

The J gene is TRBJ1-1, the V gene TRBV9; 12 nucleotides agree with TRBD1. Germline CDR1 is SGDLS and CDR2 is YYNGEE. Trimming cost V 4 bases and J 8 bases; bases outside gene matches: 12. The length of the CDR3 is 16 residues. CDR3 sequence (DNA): TGTGCCAGCAGCTTCGGGACAGGGGGCGCGGGGGCCGAAGCTTTCTTT. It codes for CASSFGTGGAGAEAFF.

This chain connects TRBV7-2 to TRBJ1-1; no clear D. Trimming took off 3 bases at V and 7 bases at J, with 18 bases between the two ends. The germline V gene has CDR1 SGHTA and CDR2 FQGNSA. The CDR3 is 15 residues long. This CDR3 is CASSFSEAPWGEAFF. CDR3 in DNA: TGTGCCAGCAGCTTTTCCGAGGCTCCCTGGGGTGAAGCTTTCTTT.

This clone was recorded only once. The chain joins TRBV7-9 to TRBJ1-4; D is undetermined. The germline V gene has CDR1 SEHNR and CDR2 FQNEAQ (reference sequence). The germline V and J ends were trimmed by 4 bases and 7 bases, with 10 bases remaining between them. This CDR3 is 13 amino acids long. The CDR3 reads CASSSRFGEKLFF. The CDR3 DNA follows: TGTGCCAGCAGCTCCAGATTTGGTGAAAAACTGTTTTTT.

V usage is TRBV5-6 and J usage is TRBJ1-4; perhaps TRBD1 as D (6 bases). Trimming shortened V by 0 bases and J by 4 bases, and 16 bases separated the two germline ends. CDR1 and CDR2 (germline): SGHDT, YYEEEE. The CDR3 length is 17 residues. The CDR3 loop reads CASSLDRAGVDNEKLFF. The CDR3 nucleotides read TGTGCCAGCAGCTTGGACCGGGCAGGGGTTGATAATGAAAAACTGTTTTTT.

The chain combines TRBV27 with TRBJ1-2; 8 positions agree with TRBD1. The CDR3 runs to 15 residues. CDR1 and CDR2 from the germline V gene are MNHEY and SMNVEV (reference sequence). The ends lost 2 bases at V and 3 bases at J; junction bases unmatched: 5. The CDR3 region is CASSLKAGGDYGYTF. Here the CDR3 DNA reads TGTGCCAGCAGTTTAAAGGCAGGGGGCGACTATGGCTACACCTTC.

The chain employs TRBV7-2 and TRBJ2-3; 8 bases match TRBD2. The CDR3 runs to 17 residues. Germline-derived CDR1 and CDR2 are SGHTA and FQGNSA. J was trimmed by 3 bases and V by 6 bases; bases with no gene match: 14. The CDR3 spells CASSYYSAGAATDTQYF. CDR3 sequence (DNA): TGTGCCAGCAGTTACTATTCAGCGGGGGCCGCAACAGATACGCAGTATTTT. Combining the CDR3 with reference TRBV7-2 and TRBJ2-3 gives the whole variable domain GAGVSQSPSNKVTEKGKDVELRCDPISGHTALYWYRQSLGQGLEFLIYFQGNSAPDKSGLPSDRFSAERTGGSVSTLTIQRTQQEDSAVYLCASSYYSAGAATDTQYFGPGTRLTVL.

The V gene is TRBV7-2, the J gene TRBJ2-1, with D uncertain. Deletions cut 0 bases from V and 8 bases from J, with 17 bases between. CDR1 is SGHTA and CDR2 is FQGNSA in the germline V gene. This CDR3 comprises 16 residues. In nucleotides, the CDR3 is TGTGCCAGCAGCTTAGCGCAGGTCCTTCGAGGCGATGAGCAGTTCTTC. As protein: CASSLAQVLRGDEQFF.

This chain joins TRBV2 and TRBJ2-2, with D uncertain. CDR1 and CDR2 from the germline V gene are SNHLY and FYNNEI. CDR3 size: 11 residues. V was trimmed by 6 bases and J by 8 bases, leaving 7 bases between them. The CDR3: CASSQLGELFF. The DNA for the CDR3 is TGTGCCAGCAGCCAACTGGGGGAGCTGTTTTTT.